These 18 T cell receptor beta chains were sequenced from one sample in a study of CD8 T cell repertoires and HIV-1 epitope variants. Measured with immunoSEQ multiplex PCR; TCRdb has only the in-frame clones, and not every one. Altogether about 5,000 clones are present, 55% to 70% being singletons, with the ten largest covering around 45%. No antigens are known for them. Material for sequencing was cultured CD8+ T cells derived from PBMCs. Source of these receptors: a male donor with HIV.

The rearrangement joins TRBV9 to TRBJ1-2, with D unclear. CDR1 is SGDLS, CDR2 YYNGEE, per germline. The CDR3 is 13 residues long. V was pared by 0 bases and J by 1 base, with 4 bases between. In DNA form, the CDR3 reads TGTGCCAGCAGCGTAGGTATTAACTATGGCTACACCTTC. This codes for CASSVGINYGYTF.

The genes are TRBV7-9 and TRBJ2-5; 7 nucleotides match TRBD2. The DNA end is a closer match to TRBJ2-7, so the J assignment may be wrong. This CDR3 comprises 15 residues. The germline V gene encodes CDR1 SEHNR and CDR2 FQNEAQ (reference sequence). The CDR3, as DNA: TGTGCCAGCAGCTTAGTGGGCGGGGGTGCCTACGAGCAGTACTTC. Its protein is CASSLVGGGAYEQYF.

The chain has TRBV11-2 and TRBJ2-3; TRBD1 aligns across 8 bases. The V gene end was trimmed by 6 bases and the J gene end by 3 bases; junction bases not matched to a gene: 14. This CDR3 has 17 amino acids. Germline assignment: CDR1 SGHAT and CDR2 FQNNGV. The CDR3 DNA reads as TGTGCCAGCAGACAGGGGGTAGCCCCAAAAGGTACAGATACGCAGTATTTT. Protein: CASRQGVAPKGTDTQYF.

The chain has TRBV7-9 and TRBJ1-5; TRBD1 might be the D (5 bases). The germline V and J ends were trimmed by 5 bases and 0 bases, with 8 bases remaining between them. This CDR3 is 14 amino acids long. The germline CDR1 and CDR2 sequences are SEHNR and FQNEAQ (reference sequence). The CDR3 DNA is TGTGCCAGCAGCACGGGGCTTAGCAATCAGCCCCAGCATTTT. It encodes CASSTGLSNQPQHF.

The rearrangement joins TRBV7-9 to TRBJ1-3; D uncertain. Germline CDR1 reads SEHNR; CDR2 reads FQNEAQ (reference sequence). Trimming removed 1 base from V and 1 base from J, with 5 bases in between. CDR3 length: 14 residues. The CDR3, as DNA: TGTGCCAGCAGCTTAGTAGTATCTGGAAACACCATATATTTT. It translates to CASSLVVSGNTIYF.

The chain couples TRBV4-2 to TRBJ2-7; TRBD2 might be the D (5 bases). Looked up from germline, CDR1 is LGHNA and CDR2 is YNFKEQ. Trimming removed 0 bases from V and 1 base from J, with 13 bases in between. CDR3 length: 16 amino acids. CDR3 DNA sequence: TGTGCCAGCAGCCAAGACGCGGGCCCAACTTCCTACGAGCAGTACTTC. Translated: CASSQDAGPTSYEQYF.

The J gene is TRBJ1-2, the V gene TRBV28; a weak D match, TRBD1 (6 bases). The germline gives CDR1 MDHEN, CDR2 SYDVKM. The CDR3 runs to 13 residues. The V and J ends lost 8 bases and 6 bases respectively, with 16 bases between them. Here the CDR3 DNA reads TGTGCCAGCGATTCCACAGGGTTCGATGGCTACACCTTC. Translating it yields CASDSTGFDGYTF.

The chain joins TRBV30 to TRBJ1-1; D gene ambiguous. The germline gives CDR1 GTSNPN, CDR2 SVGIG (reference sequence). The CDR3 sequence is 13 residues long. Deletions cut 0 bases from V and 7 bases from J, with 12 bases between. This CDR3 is CAWSVQPSSEAFF. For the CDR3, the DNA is TGTGCCTGGAGTGTACAACCGAGCAGTGAAGCTTTCTTT. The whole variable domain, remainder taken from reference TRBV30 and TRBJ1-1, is SQTIHQWPATLVQPVGSPLSLECTVEGTSNPNLYWYRQAAGRGLQLLFYSVGIGQISSEVPQNLSASRPQDRQFILSSKKLLLSDSGFYLCAWSVQPSSEAFFGQGTRLTVV.

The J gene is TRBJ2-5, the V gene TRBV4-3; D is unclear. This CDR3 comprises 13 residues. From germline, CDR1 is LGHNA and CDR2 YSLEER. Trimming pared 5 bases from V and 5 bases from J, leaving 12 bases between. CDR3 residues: CASSSLLTETQYF. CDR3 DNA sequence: TGCGCCAGCAGCTCCCTTCTCACGGAGACCCAGTACTTC.

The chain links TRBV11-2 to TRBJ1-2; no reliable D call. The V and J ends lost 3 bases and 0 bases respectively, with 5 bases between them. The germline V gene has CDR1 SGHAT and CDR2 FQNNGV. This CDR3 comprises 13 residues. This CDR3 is CASSFGANYGYTF. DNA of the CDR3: TGTGCCAGCAGCTTTGGAGCTAACTATGGCTACACCTTC.

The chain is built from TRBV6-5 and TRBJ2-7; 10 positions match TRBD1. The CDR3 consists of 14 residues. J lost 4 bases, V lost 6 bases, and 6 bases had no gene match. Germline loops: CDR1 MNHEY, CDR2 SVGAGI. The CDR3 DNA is TGTGCCAGCAGCCAGGGGACAGGGGTATACGAGCAGTACTTC. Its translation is CASSQGTGVYEQYF.

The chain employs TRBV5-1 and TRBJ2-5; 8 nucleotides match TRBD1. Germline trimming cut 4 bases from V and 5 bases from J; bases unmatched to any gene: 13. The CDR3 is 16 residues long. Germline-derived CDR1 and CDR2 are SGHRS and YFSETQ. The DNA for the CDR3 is TGCGCCAGCAGCACCCGACAGGGGATATTGGGGGAGACCCAGTACTTC. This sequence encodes CASSTRQGILGETQYF. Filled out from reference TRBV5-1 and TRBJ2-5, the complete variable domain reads KAGVTQTPRYLIKTRGQQVTLSCSPISGHRSVSWYQQTPGQGLQFLFEYFSETQRNKGNFPGRFSGRQFSNSRSEMNVSTLELGDSALYLCASSTRQGILGETQYFGPGTRLLVL.

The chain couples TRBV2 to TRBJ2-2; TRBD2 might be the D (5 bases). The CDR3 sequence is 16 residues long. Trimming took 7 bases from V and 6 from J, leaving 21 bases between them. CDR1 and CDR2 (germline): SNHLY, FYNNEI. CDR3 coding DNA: TGTGCCAGCACCCCTTATGAGGGCAGTAAGGCCGGGGAGCTGTTTTTT. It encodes CASTPYEGSKAGELFF.

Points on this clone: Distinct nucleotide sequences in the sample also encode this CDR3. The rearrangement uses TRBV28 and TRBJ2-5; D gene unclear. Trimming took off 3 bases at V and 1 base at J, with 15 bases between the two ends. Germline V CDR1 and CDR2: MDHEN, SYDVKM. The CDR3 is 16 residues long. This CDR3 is CASSFSSGWSQETQYF. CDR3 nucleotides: TGTGCCAGCAGTTTCTCGAGTGGGTGGAGCCAAGAGACCCAGTACTTC.

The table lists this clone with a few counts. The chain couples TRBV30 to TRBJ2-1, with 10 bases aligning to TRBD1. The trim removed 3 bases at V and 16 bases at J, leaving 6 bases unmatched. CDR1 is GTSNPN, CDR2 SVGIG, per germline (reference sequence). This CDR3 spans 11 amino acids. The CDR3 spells CAWSSGTGDFF. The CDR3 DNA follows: TGTGCCTGGAGCAGCGGGACAGGGGATTTCTTC.

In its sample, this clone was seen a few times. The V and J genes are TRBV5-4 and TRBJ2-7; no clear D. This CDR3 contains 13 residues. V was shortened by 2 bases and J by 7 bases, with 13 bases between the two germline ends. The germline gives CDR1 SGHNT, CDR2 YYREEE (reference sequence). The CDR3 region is CASSFQGVGEQYF. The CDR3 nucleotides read TGTGCCAGCAGCTTCCAAGGAGTGGGGGAGCAGTACTTC.

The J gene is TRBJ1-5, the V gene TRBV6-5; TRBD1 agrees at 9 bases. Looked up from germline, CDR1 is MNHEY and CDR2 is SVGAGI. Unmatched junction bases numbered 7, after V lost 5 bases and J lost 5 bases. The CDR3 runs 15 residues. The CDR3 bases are TGTGCCAGCAGTCCCGGGACAGGGTTAGATCAGCCCCAGCATTTT. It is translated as CASSPGTGLDQPQHF.

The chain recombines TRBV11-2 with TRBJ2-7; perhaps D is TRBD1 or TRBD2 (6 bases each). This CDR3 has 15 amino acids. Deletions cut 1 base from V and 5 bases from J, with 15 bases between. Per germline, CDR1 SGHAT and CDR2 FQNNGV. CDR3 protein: CASSLGWGAIDEQYF. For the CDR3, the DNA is TGTGCCAGCAGCTTAGGATGGGGGGCGATCGACGAGCAGTACTTC. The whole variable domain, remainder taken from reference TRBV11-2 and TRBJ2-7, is EAGVAQSPRYKIIEKRQSVAFWCNPISGHATLYWYQQILGQGPKLLIQFQNNGVVDDSQLPKDRFSAERLKGVDSTLKIQPAKLEDSAVYLCASSLGWGAIDEQYFGPGTRLTVT.